This T cell receptor (beta chain) was captured by sequencing in a study of T cells in Graves' hyperthyroidism and ophthalmopathy. Study-wide results and caveats: Through a model of 13 V-J features, ophthalmopathy was separated from stable hyperthyroidism. Median prediction lead before ophthalmopathy onset was 6.5 months with the model.

Trimming took 3 bases from V and 6 from J, leaving 15 bases between them. This CDR3 has 15 residues. This clonotype appeared many times. Its antigen is unidentified. Graves' hyperthyroidism qualified as stable when ophthalmopathy did not progress within 18 months. Pregnant or lactating patients were excluded, as were those with uncontrolled infection or other autoimmune disease. RNA transcripts were the template for amplifying TCR beta CDR3 regions. The TCR CDR3 was amplified in a first-round RT-PCR using the HTBI primer set. TCRdb itself ran the multiplex PCR reads through MiXCR, one entry per CDR3 protein. Seen here are some 500,000 distinct CDR3 sequences, around 14% observed once, and the top ten hold less than 20%.

The sample was blood. This TCR came from a woman aged 18 to 35 with Graves' hyperthyroidism. The chain links TRBV12-3 or TRBV12-4 to TRBJ1-5; tentatively, D is TRBD1 (6 bases). The CDR3 reads CASSFGDGGGQPQHF. The CDR3 DNA reads TGTGCCAGCAGTTTTGGGGACGGAGGGGGTCAGCCCCAGCATTTT.